The present TCR beta chain was sequenced within a study of cytomegalovirus exposure and HLA in healthy donors. V dropped 1 base and J dropped 6; count of bases not matched to a gene: 6. The CDR3 loop spans 15 amino acids. Germline lookup yields CDR1 SGHDT and CDR2 YYEEEE. The PCR employed 60 Vbeta primers together with 13 Jbeta primers. TCRdb keeps only in-frame clones here, not all; method: immunoSEQ multiplex PCR. This table has about 170,000 clones, around three quarters appearing once. The V gene is TRBV5-6, the J gene TRBJ1-5, with TRBD1 matching 8 bases. This clonotype was sampled from a woman between 45 and 60 years old in good health and CMV-seronegative. The sequenced sample was PBMCs. CDR3 DNA sequence: TGTGCCAGCAGCTTGTGGCAGGGGGCGGTTCAGCCCCAGCATTTT. Translating it yields CASSLWQGAVQPQHF.